Listed below are T cell receptor beta chains from one sample, sequenced in a study of CD8+ T cells in alopecia areata. Generated by immunoSEQ multiplex PCR, the TCRdb table keeps only in-frame clones and is missing some. The sample shows approximately 100,000 clones, just under 60% of them seen only once. Sequenced here: CD8+ T cells sorted from blood, sampled between weeks 55 and 65, from a patient treated with tofacitinib. These receptors came from a human donor with alopecia areata. Both conserved end residues are part of each CDR3. D genes are given only for firm matches. Clone size is given for some rows only: seen once, a few or many times, or a class if the clone is expanded.

d_gene: TRBD1; j_gene: TRBJ1-2; abundance: .; v_gene: TRBV6-5; CDR3aa: CASSYGQGSTYYGYTF; CDR3nt: TGTGCCAGCAGTTACGGACAGGGGAGTACGTACTATGGCTACACCTTC
d_gene: .; j_gene: TRBJ1-2; abundance: .; v_gene: TRBV5-1; CDR3aa: CASTSRPGFLLDGYTF; CDR3nt: TGCGCCAGCACCTCCCGCCCAGGGTTTCTTCTGGATGGCTACACCTTC
d_gene: .; j_gene: TRBJ2-1; abundance: few; v_gene: TRBV7-2; CDR3aa: CASSVWGLASGNEQFF; CDR3nt: TGTGCCAGCAGCGTCTGGGGGCTAGCGAGCGGCAATGAGCAGTTCTTC
d_gene: TRBD2; j_gene: TRBJ2-7; abundance: .; v_gene: TRBV4-1; CDR3aa: CASSQGLAGAYEQYF; CDR3nt: TGCGCCAGCAGCCAAGGACTAGCGGGGGCCTACGAGCAGTACTTC
d_gene: .; j_gene: TRBJ1-1; abundance: .; v_gene: TRBV6-4; CDR3aa: CASRGFGNTEAFF; CDR3nt: TGTGCCAGCAGGGGTTTCGGGAACACTGAAGCTTTCTTT
d_gene: .; j_gene: TRBJ1-5; abundance: .; v_gene: TRBV7-2; CDR3aa: CASSLVAESNQPQHF; CDR3nt: TGTGCCAGCAGCTTAGTCGCCGAGAGCAATCAGCCCCAGCATTTT
d_gene: TRBD2; j_gene: TRBJ2-1; abundance: .; v_gene: TRBV5-1; CDR3aa: CASSLDTAAGVGLVYSYNEQFF; CDR3nt: TGCGCCAGCAGCTTGGATACGGCAGCGGGGGTCGGTCTTGTCTACTCCTACAATGAGCAGTTCTTC
d_gene: .; j_gene: TRBJ1-2; abundance: .; v_gene: TRBV29-1; CDR3aa: CSVGYGYTF; CDR3nt: TGCAGCGTTGGATATGGCTACACCTTC
d_gene: .; j_gene: TRBJ2-7; abundance: .; v_gene: TRBV5-1; CDR3aa: CASSPGQGAYEQYF; CDR3nt: TGCGCCAGCAGCCCTGGTCAGGGAGCCTACGAGCAGTACTTC
d_gene: TRBD2; j_gene: TRBJ2-5; abundance: .; v_gene: TRBV11-2; CDR3aa: CASSSNRGVQETQYF; CDR3nt: TGTGCCAGCAGCTCCAATCGGGGGGTCCAAGAGACCCAGTACTTC
d_gene: .; j_gene: TRBJ1-2; abundance: .; v_gene: TRBV18; CDR3aa: CASSPPGAPGYGYTF; CDR3nt: TGTGCCAGCTCACCACCTGGGGCGCCGGGCTATGGCTACACCTTC
d_gene: .; j_gene: TRBJ2-7; abundance: once; v_gene: TRBV30; CDR3aa: CAWSVGTNYEQYF; CDR3nt: TGTGCCTGGAGTGTAGGCACTAACTACGAGCAGTACTTC
d_gene: .; j_gene: TRBJ2-3; abundance: .; v_gene: TRBV4-1; CDR3aa: CASGWERPDTQYF; CDR3nt: TGCGCCAGCGGCTGGGAAAGGCCAGATACGCAGTATTTT
d_gene: .; j_gene: TRBJ2-3; abundance: few; v_gene: TRBV7-9; CDR3aa: CASSLAGDPQYF; CDR3nt: TGTGCCAGCAGCTTAGCCGGGGACCCGCAGTATTTT
d_gene: TRBD2; j_gene: TRBJ2-7; abundance: .; v_gene: TRBV7-8; CDR3aa: CASSIAGTNYEQYF; CDR3nt: TGTGCCAGCAGCATCGCCGGGACTAACTACGAGCAGTACTTC
d_gene: TRBD1; j_gene: TRBJ1-2; abundance: few; v_gene: TRBV7-9; CDR3aa: CASSYIGTANYGYTF; CDR3nt: TGTGCCAGCAGCTACATAGGGACAGCGAACTATGGCTACACCTTC
d_gene: TRBD1; j_gene: TRBJ1-5; abundance: .; v_gene: TRBV7-8; CDR3aa: CASSLGQGSQPQHF; CDR3nt: TGTGCCAGCAGCTTAGGACAGGGAAGTCAGCCCCAGCATTTT
d_gene: .; j_gene: TRBJ2-7; abundance: .; v_gene: TRBV7-9; CDR3aa: CASSYGNEQYF; CDR3nt: TGTGCCAGCAGCTACGGTAACGAGCAGTACTTC
d_gene: TRBD1; j_gene: TRBJ2-7; abundance: few; v_gene: TRBV6-6; CDR3aa: CASSYTDRGAYEQYF; CDR3nt: TGTGCCAGCAGTTACACTGACAGGGGGGCCTACGAGCAGTACTTC
d_gene: TRBD1; j_gene: TRBJ2-7; abundance: .; v_gene: TRBV11-1; CDR3aa: CASSSWDRDYEQYF; CDR3nt: TGTGCCAGCAGCTCCTGGGACAGGGACTACGAGCAGTACTTC
d_gene: TRBD1; j_gene: TRBJ2-5; abundance: few; v_gene: TRBV11-2; CDR3aa: CASSYGTGYQETQYF; CDR3nt: TGTGCCAGCAGCTACGGGACAGGGTACCAAGAGACCCAGTACTTC
d_gene: .; j_gene: TRBJ2-7; abundance: .; v_gene: TRBV5-1; CDR3aa: CASSPRQPYEQYF; CDR3nt: TGCGCCAGCAGCCCCCGACAGCCCTACGAGCAGTACTTC
d_gene: .; j_gene: TRBJ1-1; abundance: .; v_gene: TRBV7-6; CDR3aa: CASSLAPGGPNTEAFF; CDR3nt: TGTGCCAGCAGCTTAGCTCCGGGGGGTCCGAACACTGAAGCTTTCTTT
d_gene: TRBD2; j_gene: TRBJ2-3; abundance: .; v_gene: TRBV27; CDR3aa: CASSYSSGGADTQYF; CDR3nt: TGTGCCAGCAGTTATTCGAGCGGGGGGGCAGATACGCAGTATTTT
d_gene: .; j_gene: TRBJ1-1; abundance: .; v_gene: TRBV5-6; CDR3aa: CASSYGTENTEAFF; CDR3nt: TGTGCCAGCAGCTACGGGACGGAGAACACTGAAGCTTTCTTT
d_gene: .; j_gene: TRBJ1-2; abundance: .; v_gene: TRBV7-9; CDR3aa: CASGLAVGGYTF; CDR3nt: TGTGCCAGCGGACTCGCGGTCGGCGGCTACACCTTC
d_gene: .; j_gene: TRBJ2-6; abundance: .; v_gene: TRBV2; CDR3aa: CASSISIFGTRESGANVLTF; CDR3nt: TGTGCCAGCAGTATCAGCATTTTCGGGACACGGGAATCTGGGGCCAACGTCCTGACTTTC
d_gene: TRBD1; j_gene: TRBJ1-1; abundance: .; v_gene: TRBV5-1; CDR3aa: CASSLTGQGPRDTEAFF; CDR3nt: TGCGCCAGCAGTCTTACTGGACAGGGGCCGAGGGACACTGAAGCTTTCTTT
d_gene: .; j_gene: TRBJ1-6; abundance: .; v_gene: TRBV6-5; CDR3aa: CASSSPTSSYNSPLHF; CDR3nt: TGTGCCAGCAGTTCCCCTACGAGCTCCTATAATTCACCCCTCCACTTT
d_gene: .; j_gene: TRBJ1-5; abundance: .; v_gene: TRBV5-6; CDR3aa: CASSLGGREVQPQHF; CDR3nt: TGTGCCAGCAGCTTAGGCGGCAGGGAAGTTCAGCCCCAGCATTTT
d_gene: TRBD1; j_gene: TRBJ2-2; abundance: .; v_gene: TRBV7-9; CDR3aa: CASSSQPWQGDTGELFF; CDR3nt: TGTGCCAGCAGCTCCCAACCGTGGCAGGGGGACACCGGGGAGCTGTTTTTT
d_gene: TRBD2; j_gene: TRBJ2-5; abundance: .; v_gene: TRBV6-5; CDR3aa: CASSVTSGVQETQYF; CDR3nt: TGTGCCAGCAGTGTGACTAGCGGGGTTCAAGAGACCCAGTACTTC
d_gene: .; j_gene: TRBJ2-7; abundance: few; v_gene: TRBV6-5; CDR3aa: CASSLQGNGGYEQYF; CDR3nt: TGTGCCAGCAGTTTACAGGGGAACGGGGGCTACGAGCAGTACTTC
d_gene: TRBD1; j_gene: TRBJ2-7; abundance: .; v_gene: TRBV4-1; CDR3aa: CASSQGFGQGFYEQYF; CDR3nt: TGCGCCAGCAGCCAAGGGTTCGGACAGGGGTTCTACGAGCAGTACTTC
d_gene: .; j_gene: TRBJ2-2; abundance: .; v_gene: TRBV7-9; CDR3aa: CASTTTRRTGELFF; CDR3nt: TGTGCCAGCACAACAACTCGGCGTACCGGGGAGCTGTTTTTT
d_gene: TRBD1; j_gene: TRBJ2-1; abundance: once; v_gene: TRBV7-6; CDR3aa: CASSLAGQGDEQFF; CDR3nt: TGTGCCAGCAGCTTAGCGGGACAGGGGGATGAGCAGTTCTTC
d_gene: .; j_gene: TRBJ2-5; abundance: once; v_gene: TRBV6-6; CDR3aa: CASSYVLGSQETQYF; CDR3nt: TGTGCCAGCAGTTACGTTTTAGGTAGCCAAGAGACCCAGTACTTC
d_gene: TRBD1; j_gene: TRBJ2-5; abundance: .; v_gene: TRBV27; CDR3aa: CASSLYARGFGQETQYF; CDR3nt: TGTGCCAGCAGTTTATATGCCAGGGGGTTTGGGCAAGAGACCCAGTACTTC
d_gene: TRBD1; j_gene: TRBJ1-5; abundance: .; v_gene: TRBV30; CDR3aa: CAWSVLGGGSNQPQHF; CDR3nt: TGTGCCTGGAGTGTACTTGGAGGGGGCAGCAATCAGCCCCAGCATTTT
d_gene: .; j_gene: TRBJ2-7; abundance: .; v_gene: TRBV5-1; CDR3aa: CASSLDRLRGLSYEQYF; CDR3nt: TGCGCCAGCAGCTTAGACAGGTTAAGGGGATTATCCTACGAGCAGTACTTC
d_gene: .; j_gene: TRBJ2-5; abundance: few; v_gene: TRBV5-1; CDR3aa: CASSLVLPSERLETQYF; CDR3nt: TGCGCCAGCAGCTTGGTGTTGCCCAGTGAAAGGTTGGAGACCCAGTACTTC
d_gene: .; j_gene: TRBJ1-5; abundance: .; v_gene: TRBV7-9; CDR3aa: CASSHTGGQPQHF; CDR3nt: TGTGCCAGCAGCCATACTGGGGGGCAGCCCCAGCATTTT
d_gene: .; j_gene: TRBJ2-7; abundance: .; v_gene: TRBV13; CDR3aa: CASSLIAGQGRAYEQYF; CDR3nt: TGTGCCAGCAGCTTAATTGCGGGGCAGGGGAGAGCCTACGAGCAGTACTTC
d_gene: .; j_gene: TRBJ2-7; abundance: .; v_gene: TRBV4-1; CDR3aa: CASSQYGTGTYEQYF; CDR3nt: TGCGCCAGCAGCCAGTACGGCACGGGGACCTACGAGCAGTACTTC
d_gene: .; j_gene: TRBJ2-2; abundance: .; v_gene: TRBV4-1; CDR3aa: CASARKAGELFF; CDR3nt: TGCGCCAGCGCCAGAAAGGCCGGGGAGCTGTTTTTT
d_gene: TRBD2; j_gene: TRBJ2-5; abundance: few; v_gene: TRBV6-1; CDR3aa: CASSDGSGGSETQYF; CDR3nt: TGTGCCAGCAGTGATGGTAGCGGGGGTTCCGAGACCCAGTACTTC
d_gene: .; j_gene: TRBJ2-3; abundance: .; v_gene: TRBV20-1; CDR3aa: CRNKADTQYF; CDR3nt: TGCAGGAACAAAGCAGATACGCAGTATTTT
d_gene: .; j_gene: TRBJ2-7; abundance: few; v_gene: TRBV29-1; CDR3aa: CSVNAESAYEQYF; CDR3nt: TGCAGCGTTAACGCGGAATCTGCCTACGAGCAGTACTTC
d_gene: .; j_gene: TRBJ1-2; abundance: .; v_gene: TRBV11-3; CDR3aa: CASQPHGYTF; CDR3nt: TGTGCCAGCCAACCCCATGGCTACACCTTC
d_gene: .; j_gene: TRBJ1-5; abundance: few; v_gene: TRBV7-2; CDR3aa: CASSLNRGQPQHF; CDR3nt: TGTGCCAGCAGCTTAAATCGTGGTCAGCCCCAGCATTTT
d_gene: TRBD2; j_gene: TRBJ2-3; abundance: .; v_gene: TRBV12-5; CDR3aa: CASGLAGGPRDTQYF; CDR3nt: TGTGCTAGTGGACTAGCGGGGGGGCCCCGAGATACGCAGTATTTT
d_gene: .; j_gene: TRBJ1-1; abundance: .; v_gene: TRBV29-1; CDR3aa: CSTTQGSEAFF; CDR3nt: TGCAGTACAACACAGGGTTCAGAAGCTTTCTTT